The entry that follows covers one TCR beta chain sequence. Per the authors' pipeline: Amplified reference gene primers provided the basis for estimating nucleated cell counts. TCRdb keeps only in-frame clones here, not all; method: immunoSEQ multiplex PCR. V and J calls and clone size are given by that table; D and trimming were obtained from the DNA. The repertoire holds fewer than 250,000 clones, with around 87% as singletons. This sample was included in a study of blood T cell repertoires in COVID-19. About the research overall: Sites in the United States, Italy and Spain provided acute and convalescent COVID-19 samples. T cells, B-cell-depleted T cells, or PBMCs supplied cDNA or gDNA.

V shed 6 bases, J shed 2 bases, and the junction held 8 bases outside the gene matches. Germline CDR1 and CDR2: SGHTS and YDEGEE. This CDR3 comprises 15 residues. The TCR originated in a man in his 60s with acute or convalescent COVID-19. This chain links TRBV5-8 with TRBJ1-2; 9 bases align to TRBD1. Input material: peripheral blood. The CDR3 region is CASKRRTGANYGYTF. DNA of the CDR3: TGTGCCAGCAAAAGGAGGACAGGGGCGAACTATGGCTACACCTTC.